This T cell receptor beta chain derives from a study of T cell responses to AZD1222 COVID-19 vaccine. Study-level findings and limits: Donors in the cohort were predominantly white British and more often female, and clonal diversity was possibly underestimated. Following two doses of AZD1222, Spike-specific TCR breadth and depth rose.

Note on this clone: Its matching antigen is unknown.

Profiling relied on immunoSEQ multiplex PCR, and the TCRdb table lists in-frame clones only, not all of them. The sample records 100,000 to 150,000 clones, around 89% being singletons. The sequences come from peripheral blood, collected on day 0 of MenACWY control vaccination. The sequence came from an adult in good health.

CDR3 residues: CASSAEREVPYNEQFF. The CDR3 DNA sequence: TGTGCCAGCAGCGCCGAGCGGGAGGTCCCCTACAATGAGCAGTTCTTC. V is TRBV9 and J is TRBJ2-1, with TRBD2 identical over 9 bases. CDR1 and CDR2 from the germline V gene are SGDLS and YYNGEE. J gave up 2 bases and V 3 bases, and 6 bases lay outside the gene matches. CDR3 length equals 16 residues.